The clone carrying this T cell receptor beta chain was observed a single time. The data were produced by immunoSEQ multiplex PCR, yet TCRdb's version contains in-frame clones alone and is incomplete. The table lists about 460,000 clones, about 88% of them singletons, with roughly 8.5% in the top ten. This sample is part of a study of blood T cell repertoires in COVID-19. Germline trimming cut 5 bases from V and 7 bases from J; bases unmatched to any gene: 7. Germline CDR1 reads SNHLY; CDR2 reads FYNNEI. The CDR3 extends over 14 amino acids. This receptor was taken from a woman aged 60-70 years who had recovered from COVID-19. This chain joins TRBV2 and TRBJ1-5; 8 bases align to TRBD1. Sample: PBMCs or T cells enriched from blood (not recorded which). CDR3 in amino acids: CASSMGQAEQPQHF. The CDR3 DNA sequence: TGTGCCAGCAGTATGGGACAGGCCGAGCAGCCCCAGCATTTT.